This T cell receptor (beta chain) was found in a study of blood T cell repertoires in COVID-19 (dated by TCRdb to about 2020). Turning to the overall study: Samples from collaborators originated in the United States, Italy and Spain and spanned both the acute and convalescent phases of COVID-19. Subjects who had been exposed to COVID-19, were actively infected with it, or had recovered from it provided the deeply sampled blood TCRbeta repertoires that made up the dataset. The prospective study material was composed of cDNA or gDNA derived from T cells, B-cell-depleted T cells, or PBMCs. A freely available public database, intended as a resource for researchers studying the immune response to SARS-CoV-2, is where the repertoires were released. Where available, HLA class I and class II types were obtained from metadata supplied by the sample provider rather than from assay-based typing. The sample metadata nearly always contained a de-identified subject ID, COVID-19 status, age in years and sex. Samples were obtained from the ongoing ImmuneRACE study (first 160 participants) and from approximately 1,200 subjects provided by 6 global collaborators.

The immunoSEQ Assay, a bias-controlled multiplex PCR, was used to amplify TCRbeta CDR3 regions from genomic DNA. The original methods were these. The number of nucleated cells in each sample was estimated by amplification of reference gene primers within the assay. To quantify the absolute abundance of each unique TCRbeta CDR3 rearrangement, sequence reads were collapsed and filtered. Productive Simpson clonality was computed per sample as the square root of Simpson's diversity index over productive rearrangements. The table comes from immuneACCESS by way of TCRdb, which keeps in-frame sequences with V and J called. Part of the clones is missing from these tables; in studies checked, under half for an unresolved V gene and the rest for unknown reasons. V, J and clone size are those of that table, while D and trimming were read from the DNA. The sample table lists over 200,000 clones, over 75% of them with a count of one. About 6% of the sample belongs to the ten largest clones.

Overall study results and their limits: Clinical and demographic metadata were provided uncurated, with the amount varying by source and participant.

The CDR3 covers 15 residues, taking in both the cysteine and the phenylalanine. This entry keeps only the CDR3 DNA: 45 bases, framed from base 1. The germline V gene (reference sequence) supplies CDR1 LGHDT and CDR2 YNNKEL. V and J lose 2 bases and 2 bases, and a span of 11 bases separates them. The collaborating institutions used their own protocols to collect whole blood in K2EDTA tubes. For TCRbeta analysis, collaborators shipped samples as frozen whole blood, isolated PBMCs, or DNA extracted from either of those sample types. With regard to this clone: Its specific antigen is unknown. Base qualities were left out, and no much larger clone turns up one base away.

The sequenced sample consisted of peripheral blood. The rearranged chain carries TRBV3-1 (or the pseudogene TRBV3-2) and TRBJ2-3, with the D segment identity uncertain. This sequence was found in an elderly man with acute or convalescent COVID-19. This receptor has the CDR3 CASSQSTVHTDTQYF. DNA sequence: TGTGCCAGCAGCCAATCTACGGTTCACACAGATACGCAGTATTTT.